Listed below are T cell receptor beta chains from one sample, sequenced in a study of T cell responses to AZD1222 COVID-19 vaccine. Produced via immunoSEQ multiplex PCR; TCRdb's table is partial and in-frame only. The sample holds 80,000 to 100,000 clones, roughly 85% seen once. Sequencing was performed on peripheral blood, taken 28 days after the second AZD1222 dose. These TCRs come from an adult who received the AZD1222 COVID-19 vaccine. Both conserved end residues are part of each CDR3. The D gene is left open where the match is weak. Size is stated for part of the rows, as once, few or many counts, or as a class when the clone is expanded.

CDR3 length,J gene,clone size,D gene,V gene,CDR3 protein,CDR3 DNA
10,TRBJ2-5,.,.,TRBV29-1,CSVEVYPQYF,TGCAGCGTTGAGGTGTATCCCCAGTACTTC
15,TRBJ2-5,.,TRBD2,TRBV29-1,CSAQGVAGDTETQYF,TGCAGCGCTCAGGGGGTAGCGGGGGACACAGAGACCCAGTACTTC
15,TRBJ2-7,.,.,TRBV4-1,CASSPGGGPSYEQYF,TGCGCCAGCAGCCCAGGAGGGGGACCGTCCTACGAGCAGTACTTC
16,TRBJ1-2,.,TRBD1,TRBV6-5,CASSYSTGQGNYGYTF,TGTGCCAGCAGTTACTCGACAGGGCAGGGGAACTATGGCTACACCTTC
16,TRBJ1-5,few,.,TRBV19,CASSIGGRKSNQPQHF,TGTGCCAGTAGTATAGGTGGACGGAAATCCAATCAGCCCCAGCATTTT
15,TRBJ1-4,.,TRBD1,TRBV28,CASSAGDRAGEKLFF,TGTGCCAGCAGTGCCGGGGACAGGGCCGGTGAAAAACTGTTTTTT
16,TRBJ2-3,once,TRBD2,TRBV27,CASSQTLIAGGDTQYF,TGTGCCAGCAGCCAGACACTGATAGCGGGGGGAGATACGCAGTATTTT
11,TRBJ1-2,.,.,TRBV6-2/TRBV6-3,CASSYQGGYTF,TGTGCCAGCAGTTATCAGGGAGGCTACACCTTC
10,TRBJ1-2,.,TRBD1,TRBV5-7,CASSGDRYHF,TGTGCCAGCAGCGGGGACAGATACCACTTC
15,TRBJ1-4,.,.,TRBV28,CASSSAADRGEKLFF,TGTGCCAGCAGTTCGGCGGCGGACCGGGGGGAAAAACTGTTTTTT
11,TRBJ1-4,.,.,TRBV7-9,CAGEEVEKLFF,TGTGCCGGGGAAGAGGTTGAAAAACTGTTTTTT
12,TRBJ2-7,.,.,TRBV7-3,CASSFLAYEQYF,TGTGCCAGCAGCTTTTTGGCCTACGAGCAGTACTTC
16,TRBJ1-2,.,TRBD1,TRBV5-4,CASSLAGTGANYGYTF,TGTGCCAGCAGCTTGGCCGGGACAGGGGCGAACTATGGCTACACCTTC
14,TRBJ2-3,.,TRBD1,TRBV2,CASSAGTGTDTQYF,TGTGCCAGCAGTGCCGGGACAGGGACAGATACGCAGTATTTT
14,TRBJ2-3,once,.,TRBV4-1,CASSQRGASDTQYF,TGCGCCAGCAGCCAACGGGGGGCCTCAGATACGCAGTATTTT
9,TRBJ2-1,.,.,TRBV30,CAWGNEQFF,TGTGCCTGGGGAAATGAGCAGTTCTTC
15,TRBJ2-5,.,TRBD2,TRBV10-3,CAISRPGGAQETQYF,TGTGCCATCAGTCGTCCCGGGGGGGCCCAAGAGACCCAGTACTTC
15,TRBJ1-2,.,TRBD1,TRBV28,CASSFSRTGTYGYTF,TGTGCCAGCAGTTTCTCCAGGACAGGCACCTATGGCTACACCTTC
14,TRBJ1-4,.,.,TRBV19,CASIPGPRNEKLFF,TGTGCCAGTATTCCAGGGCCGCGTAATGAAAAACTGTTTTTT
13,TRBJ2-7,once,TRBD1,TRBV28,CASKDRGSYEQYF,TGTGCCAGCAAGGACAGGGGTTCCTACGAGCAGTACTTC
15,TRBJ1-3,.,TRBD1,TRBV10-3,CAISPGGTSGNTIYF,TGTGCCATCAGCCCAGGGGGCACCTCTGGAAACACCATATATTTT
14,TRBJ1-5,.,.,TRBV2,CASSGTVVGEPQHF,TGTGCCAGCAGTGGAACAGTGGTAGGGGAGCCCCAGCATTTT
13,TRBJ2-2,.,.,TRBV6-5,CASTGLPNRELFF,TGTGCCAGCACGGGACTTCCTAACCGGGAGCTGTTTTTT
17,TRBJ2-7,.,TRBD2,TRBV15,CATSRDRLAGSSYEQYF,TGTGCCACCAGCAGAGACCGCCTAGCGGGGAGCTCCTACGAGCAGTACTTC
12,TRBJ2-5,.,.,TRBV18,CASSPYRETQYF,TGTGCCAGCTCACCCTACCGGGAGACCCAGTACTTC
14,TRBJ2-7,.,.,TRBV7-2,CASSRDMLGYEQYF,TGTGCCAGCAGCAGGGACATGCTGGGCTACGAGCAGTACTTC